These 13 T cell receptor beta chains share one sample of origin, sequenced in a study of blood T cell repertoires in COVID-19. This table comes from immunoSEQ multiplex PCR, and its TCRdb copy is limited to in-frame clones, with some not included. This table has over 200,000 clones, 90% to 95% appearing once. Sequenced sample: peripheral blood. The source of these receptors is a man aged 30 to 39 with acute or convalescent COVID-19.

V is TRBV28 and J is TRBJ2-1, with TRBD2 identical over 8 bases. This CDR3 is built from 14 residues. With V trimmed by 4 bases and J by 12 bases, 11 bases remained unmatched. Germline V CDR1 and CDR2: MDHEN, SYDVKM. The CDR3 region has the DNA TGTGCCAGCAGTTCTCCAGCGGGGGATAATCGGCAGTTCTTC. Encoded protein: CASSSPAGDNRQFF.

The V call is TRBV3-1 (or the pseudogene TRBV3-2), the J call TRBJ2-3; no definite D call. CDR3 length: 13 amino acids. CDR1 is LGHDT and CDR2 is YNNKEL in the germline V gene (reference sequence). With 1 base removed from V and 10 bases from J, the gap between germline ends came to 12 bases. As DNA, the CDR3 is TGTGCCAGCAGCCAAGCAGGTGTGCAGGCGCAGTATTTT. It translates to CASSQAGVQAQYF.

The CDR3 is CASSGGSGAGELFF. The DNA of the CDR3 is TGTGCCAGCAGCGGCGGGAGCGGGGCCGGGGAGCTGTTTTTT. The V gene is TRBV5-4, the J gene TRBJ2-2; TRBD2 aligns across 7 bases. The junction had 6 bases not matched to a gene; V was cut back by 4 bases and J by 6 bases. The CDR3 is 14 residues long. In germline, CDR1 is SGHNT, CDR2 YYREEE (reference sequence). The full variable domain, in which reference TRBV5-4 and TRBJ2-2 provide the parts outside the CDR3, is ETGVTQSPTHLIKTRGQQVTLRCSSQSGHNTVSWYQQALGQGPQFIFQYYREEENGRGNFPPRFSGLQFPNYSSELNVNALELDDSALYLCASSGGSGAGELFFGEGSRLTVL.

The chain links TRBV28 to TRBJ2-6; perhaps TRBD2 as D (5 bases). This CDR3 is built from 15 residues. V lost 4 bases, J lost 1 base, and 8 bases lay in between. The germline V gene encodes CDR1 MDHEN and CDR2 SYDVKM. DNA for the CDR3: TGTGCCAGCAGTTCACCGGGGTCTGGGGCCAACGTCCTGACTTTC. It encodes CASSSPGSGANVLTF.

The CDR3 is CASTVVAGDADTQYF. The CDR3 DNA reads as TGTGCCAGCACAGTTGTAGCCGGCGACGCAGATACGCAGTATTTT. J is TRBJ2-3 and V is TRBV4-2; D not resolved. There are 15 residues in the CDR3. Trimming shortened V by 7 bases and J by 4 bases, and 18 bases separated the two germline ends. The V gene's germline CDR1 is LGHNA and CDR2 YNFKEQ.

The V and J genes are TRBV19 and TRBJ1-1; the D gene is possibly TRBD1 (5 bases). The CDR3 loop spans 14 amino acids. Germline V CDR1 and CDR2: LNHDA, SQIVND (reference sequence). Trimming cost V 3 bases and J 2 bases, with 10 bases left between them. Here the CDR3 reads CASSMSRGNTEAFF. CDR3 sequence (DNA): TGTGCCAGTAGTATGTCTAGGGGTAACACTGAAGCTTTCTTT.

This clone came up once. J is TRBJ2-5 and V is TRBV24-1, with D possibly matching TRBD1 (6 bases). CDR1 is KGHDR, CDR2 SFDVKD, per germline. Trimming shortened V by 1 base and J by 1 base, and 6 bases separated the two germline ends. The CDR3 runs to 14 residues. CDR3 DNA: TGTGCCACCAGTGATTTACAGGGCCAAGAGACCCAGTACTTC. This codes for CATSDLQGQETQYF.

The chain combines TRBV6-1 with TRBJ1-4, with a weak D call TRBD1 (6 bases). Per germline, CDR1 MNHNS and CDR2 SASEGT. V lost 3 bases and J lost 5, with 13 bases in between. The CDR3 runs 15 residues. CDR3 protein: CASSDAWGLNEKLFF. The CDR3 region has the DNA TGTGCCAGCAGTGATGCTTGGGGGCTGAATGAAAAACTGTTTTTT.

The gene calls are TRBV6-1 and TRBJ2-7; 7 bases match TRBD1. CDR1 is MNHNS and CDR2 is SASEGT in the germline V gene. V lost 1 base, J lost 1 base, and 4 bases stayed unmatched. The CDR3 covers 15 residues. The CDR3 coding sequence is TGTGCCAGCAGTGAAGAGTCAGGGGGATCCTACGAGCAGTACTTC. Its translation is CASSEESGGSYEQYF.

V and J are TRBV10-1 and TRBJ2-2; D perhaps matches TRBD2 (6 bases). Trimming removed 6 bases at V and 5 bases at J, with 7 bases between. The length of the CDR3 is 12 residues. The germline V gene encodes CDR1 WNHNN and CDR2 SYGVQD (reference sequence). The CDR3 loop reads CASRGTTGELFF. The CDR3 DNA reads TGCGCCAGCAGGGGGACTACCGGGGAGCTGTTTTTT.

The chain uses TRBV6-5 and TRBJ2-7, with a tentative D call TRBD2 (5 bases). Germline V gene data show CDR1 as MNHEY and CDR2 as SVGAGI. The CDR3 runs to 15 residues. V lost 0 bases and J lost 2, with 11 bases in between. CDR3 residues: CASSYSPSSTYEQYF. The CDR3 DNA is TGTGCCAGCAGTTACTCTCCTAGCAGCACCTACGAGCAGTACTTC.

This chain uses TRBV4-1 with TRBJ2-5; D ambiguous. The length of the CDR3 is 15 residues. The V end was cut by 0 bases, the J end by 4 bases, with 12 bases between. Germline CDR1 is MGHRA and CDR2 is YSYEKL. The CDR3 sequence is CASSQDEARSETQYF. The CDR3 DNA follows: TGCGCCAGCAGCCAAGATGAGGCTAGGTCAGAGACCCAGTACTTC.

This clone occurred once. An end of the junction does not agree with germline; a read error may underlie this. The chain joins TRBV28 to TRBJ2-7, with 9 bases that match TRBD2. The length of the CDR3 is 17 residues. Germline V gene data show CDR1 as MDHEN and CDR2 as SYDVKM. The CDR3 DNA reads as TGTACCAGCAGTTCACAGGGGCTAGTAGCGGGAGCCTACGAGCAGTACTTC. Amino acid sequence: CTSSSQGLVAGAYEQYF. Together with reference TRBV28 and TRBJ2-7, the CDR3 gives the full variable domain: DVKVTQSSRYLVKRTGEKVFLECVQDMDHENMFWYRQDPGLGLRLIYFSYDVKMKEKGDIPEGYSVSREKKERFSLILESASTNQTSMYLCTSSSQGLVAGAYEQYFGPGTRLTVT.